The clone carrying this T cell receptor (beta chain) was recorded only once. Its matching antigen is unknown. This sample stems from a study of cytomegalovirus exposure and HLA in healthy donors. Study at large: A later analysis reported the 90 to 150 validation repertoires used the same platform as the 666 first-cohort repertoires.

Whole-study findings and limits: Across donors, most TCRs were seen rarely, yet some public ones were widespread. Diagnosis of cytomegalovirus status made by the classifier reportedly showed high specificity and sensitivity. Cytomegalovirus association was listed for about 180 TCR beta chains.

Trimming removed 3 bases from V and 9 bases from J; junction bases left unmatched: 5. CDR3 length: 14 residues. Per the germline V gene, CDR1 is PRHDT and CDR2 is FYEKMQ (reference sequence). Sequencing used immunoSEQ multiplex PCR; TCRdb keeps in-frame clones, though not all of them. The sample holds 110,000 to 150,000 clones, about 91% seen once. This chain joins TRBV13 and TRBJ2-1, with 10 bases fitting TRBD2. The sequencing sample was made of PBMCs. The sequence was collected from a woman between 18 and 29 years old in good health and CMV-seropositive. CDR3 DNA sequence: TGTGCCAGCAGCTTTCCGGGACTAGCGAGTGAGCAGTTCTTC. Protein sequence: CASSFPGLASEQFF.